This TCR beta chain was sequenced during a study of post-analysis software for immune sequencing data. Study conclusions and caveats: Five TRBV segments were more frequent in patients than controls; TRBV5-6, TRBV5-1 and TRBV20-1 belonged to this group. Comparison with controls showed significantly lower normalized Chao1 diversity in multiple sclerosis patients.

This clonotype was observed once. Its antigen is not identified. V gave up 0 bases and J gave up 12 bases; unmatched junction bases: 10. Germline values: CDR1 DFQATT, CDR2 SNEGSKA (reference sequence). The CDR3 runs 16 residues. Unique molecular identifiers were present in the TCR beta cDNA libraries. TCRdb re-called the PCR reads through MiXCR, storing one row per CDR3 protein. The sample lists about 400,000 distinct CDR3 sequences; approximately 33% were seen once. This rearrangement joins TRBV20-1 to TRBJ2-1; 14 bases agree with TRBD2. This clonotype was sampled from a girl between 10 and 17 years old with multiple sclerosis. The specimen was blood. DNA of the CDR3: TGCAGTGCTAGAGACGAGGGGACTAGCGGGGGACATGGGCAGTTCTTC. It specifies CSARDEGTSGGHGQFF.